This TCR beta chain derives from a study of metastatic and nonmetastatic thyroid tumors. Study in general: It was across blood and tumor or nodule tissue from malignant and benign thyroid patients that repertoires were compared.

The authors' processing: Differences in CDR3 between clinicopathological groups were drawn on to build a classifier intended to discriminate distant-metastatic papillary thyroid cancer patients. Via MiXCR, TCRdb re-called the PCR reads. Clone size and V and J calls follow TCRdb, not the original study. The data show roughly 48,000 clones, roughly a fifth seen once. The germline gives CDR1 LNHNV, CDR2 YYDKDF (reference sequence). V lost 2 bases to trimming and J lost 6 bases; unmatched junction nucleotides: 6. The CDR3 is 16 residues long. Treatment of any kind had been given to no patient before thyroid surgery.

The material sequenced was blood. The rearrangement joins TRBV15 to TRBJ2-1; 11 bases agree with TRBD1. The sequence was obtained from a male donor with papillary thyroid cancer or a benign thyroid nodule (not recorded which). Some clones in this sample may be carry-over from other donors' samples. CDR3 in DNA: TGTGCCACCAGCAGACGGGCCGGGACAGGGGGCAATGAGCAGTTCTTC. It encodes CATSRRAGTGGNEQFF.